These T cell receptor beta chains were read from a single sample in a study of cytomegalovirus exposure and HLA in healthy donors. TCRdb's copy holds only in-frame clones and misses some; the assay was immunoSEQ multiplex PCR. Among approximately 290,000 clones listed, 80% were seen once. What was sequenced was PBMCs. These receptors originate from a girl aged 2-9 years in good health and CMV-seronegative. Both conserved end residues are part of each CDR3. A D gene is named only where the DNA matches it firmly. Size tells how often a clone was seen (once, few, many) or the class of an expanded clone, and some rows leave it out.

CDR3aa,CDR3nt,abundance,j_gene,d_gene,v_gene
CASSEISGETQYF,TGTGCCAGCAGTGAAATCTCGGGGGAGACCCAGTACTTC,.,TRBJ2-5,.,TRBV6-5
CASSIGGRDYEQYF,TGTGCCAGTAGTATAGGAGGAAGGGACTACGAGCAGTACTTC,.,TRBJ2-7,.,TRBV19
CASSIGYRGHTNTEAFF,TGTGCCAGTAGTATAGGGTACAGGGGGCATACGAACACTGAAGCTTTCTTT,.,TRBJ1-1,TRBD1,TRBV19
CASSDSGRGNTGELFF,TGTGCCAGCAGTGATAGCGGGAGGGGGAACACCGGGGAGCTGTTTTTT,few,TRBJ2-2,TRBD2,TRBV2
CASSSLGQGVGETQYF,TGCGCCAGCAGCTCTCTGGGACAGGGGGTAGGGGAGACCCAGTACTTC,few,TRBJ2-5,TRBD1,TRBV4-1
CASSNGADSYNEQFF,TGCGCCAGCTCAAATGGGGCCGACTCCTACAATGAGCAGTTCTTC,few,TRBJ2-1,.,TRBV5-1
CASSDQHRSYNEQFF,TGTGCCAGCAGTGACCAACACCGCTCCTACAATGAGCAGTTCTTC,.,TRBJ2-1,.,TRBV6-4
CASSIQGTGELFF,TGTGCCAGCAGCATACAGGGTACCGGGGAGCTGTTTTTT,.,TRBJ2-2,.,TRBV6-6
CASTGSGGSNTGELFF,TGTGCCAGCACGGGTAGCGGGGGGTCGAACACCGGGGAGCTGTTTTTT,.,TRBJ2-2,TRBD2,TRBV2
CASSKGLDQPQHF,TGTGCCAGCAGTAAAGGCTTAGATCAGCCCCAGCATTTT,.,TRBJ1-5,.,TRBV6-1
CASSESLARTGEQFF,TGCGCCAGCAGTGAGTCGCTTGCTAGAACGGGTGAGCAGTTCTTC,.,TRBJ2-1,.,TRBV10-1
CASSLLAAYEQYF,TGTGCCAGCAGTTTACTAGCGGCCTACGAGCAGTACTTC,.,TRBJ2-7,TRBD2,TRBV28
CASRGQGNTEAFF,TGCGCCAGCAGGGGACAGGGGAACACTGAAGCTTTCTTT,.,TRBJ1-1,TRBD1,TRBV4-1
CASSNEGGYTF,TGTGCCAGCAGCAATGAGGGTGGCTACACCTTC,few,TRBJ1-2,.,TRBV7-9
CASSPGQNSNQPQHF,TGTGCCAGCAGTCCCGGACAGAATAGCAATCAGCCCCAGCATTTT,.,TRBJ1-5,.,TRBV6-5
CASSTIFRGDRVENTIYF,TGTGCCAGCAGCACTATTTTTCGTGGAGACAGGGTGGAAAACACCATATATTTT,.,TRBJ1-3,TRBD1,TRBV28
CASRPGTPSGNTIYF,TGTGCCAGCAGACCCGGGACACCCTCTGGAAACACCATATATTTT,.,TRBJ1-3,.,TRBV6-4
CASSQGGGRGEKLFF,TGTGCCAGCAGCCAAGGAGGGGGAAGGGGTGAAAAACTGTTTTTT,.,TRBJ1-4,.,TRBV14
CASSGGRLGETQYF,TGCGCCAGCAGTGGGGGCAGGTTGGGGGAGACCCAGTACTTC,.,TRBJ2-5,.,TRBV10-2
CASTTVGTGELFF,TGCGCCAGCACCACCGTCGGGACCGGGGAGCTGTTTTTT,.,TRBJ2-2,.,TRBV5-1
CASSPSLWEQYF,TGTGCCAGCAGCCCCAGTCTTTGGGAGCAGTACTTC,few,TRBJ2-7,.,TRBV7-9
CASSGTAGPLYQETQYF,TGTGCCAGCAGCGGAACAGCGGGACCACTATACCAAGAGACCCAGTACTTC,.,TRBJ2-5,TRBD2,TRBV5-6
CASSFRWSSNTDTQYF,TGTGCCAGCAGTTTCAGATGGTCTTCAAACACAGATACGCAGTATTTT,.,TRBJ2-3,.,TRBV27
CASSFGQGLSGNTIYF,TGTGCCAGCAGCTTTGGGCAGGGCCTCTCTGGAAACACCATATATTTT,once,TRBJ1-3,.,TRBV7-9
CASSTVGSGEQFF,TGTGCCAGCAGCACAGTGGGTAGCGGGGAGCAGTTCTTC,once,TRBJ2-1,TRBD2,TRBV11-2
CASSQGGDYTF,TGTGCCAGCAGCCAAGGAGGTGACTACACCTTC,few,TRBJ1-2,.,TRBV14